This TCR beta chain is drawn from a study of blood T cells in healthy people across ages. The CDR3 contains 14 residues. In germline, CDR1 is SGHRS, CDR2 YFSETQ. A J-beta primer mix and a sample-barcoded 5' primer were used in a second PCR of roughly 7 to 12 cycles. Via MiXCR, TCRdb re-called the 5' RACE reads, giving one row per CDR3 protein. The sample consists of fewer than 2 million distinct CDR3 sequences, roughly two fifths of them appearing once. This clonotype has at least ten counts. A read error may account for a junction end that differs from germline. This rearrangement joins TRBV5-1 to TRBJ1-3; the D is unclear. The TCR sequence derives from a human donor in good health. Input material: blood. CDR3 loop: CASSLGNSGNTIYF. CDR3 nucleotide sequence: TGTGCCAGCAGTTTGGGGAACTCTGGAAACACCATATATTTT.